The source of this T cell receptor (beta chain) is a study of T cells in Graves' hyperthyroidism and ophthalmopathy (dated by TCRdb to the late 2010s). For context, the study as a whole: Peripheral blood was collected at initial diagnosis, before any treatment. To identify TCR V-J signatures that set the groups apart, the researchers used a discovery cohort of 100 or so patients, made up of 43 with Graves' ophthalmopathy and some 58 with stable Graves' hyperthyroidism. Whether ophthalmopathy could be predicted prospectively was tested in an independent validation cohort made up of under 20 hyperthyroidism patients plus 17 patients who later progressed to ophthalmopathy. The 100 discovery patients were divided at random into training and test sets in a 7:3 ratio. In addition, the study compared T-cell repertoires in thyroid tissue and in blood from five to seven Graves' hyperthyroidism patients. After blood sampling, hyperthyroidism patients were treated with methimazole at a starting dose of 30 mg daily, and ophthalmopathy patients were treated with high-dose intravenous methylprednisolone. The paper describes TCR Vbeta CDR3 sequencing of 135 peripheral blood samples, made up of some 42 ophthalmopathy patients, 70 to 75 hyperthyroidism patients and 17 progressor patients.

Graves' hyperthyroidism was defined as stable when no progression to ophthalmopathy occurred over 18 months of follow-up. Hyperthyroidism patients were newly diagnosed, with disease duration under 2 months, and aged 18 to 65 years. Any patient with an uncontrolled infection, another autoimmune disease, pregnancy or lactation was excluded. Diagnoses were established on the basis of clinical symptoms, serum thyroxine and TRAb, thyroid ultrasound, and orbital computed tomography. PBMCs were separated from 10 ml of fresh peripheral blood using Ficoll-Paque density gradient centrifugation. Trizol reagent was used to extract total RNA, and RNA quality was then checked on an Agilent 2100 Bioanalyzer. Amplification of TCR beta CDR3 regions was carried out from RNA transcripts. The TCR CDR3 was subjected to a first round of RT-PCR using the HTBI primer set and the Qiagen OneStep RT-PCR kit. Libraries were constructed in a second round of multiplex PCR, after which size selection and purification were carried out. Sequencing of the libraries was done on an Illumina HiSeq2000 using paired-end 100 bp reads. In the source study's methods: SOAPnuke was used to process the raw data, removing reads that contained adapters or uncalled bases, had a mean Phred below 15, or lacked an exact match to the constant primer or identifier. High-quality paired reads were merged using COPE v1.2.5, and each unique nucleotide sequence was defined as a clonotype. Clonotypes were aligned to IMGT TRBV, TRBD and TRBJ reference segments using MiTCR v1.1. The analysis included only V-J combinations with a frequency above 0.0001, which together covered 99.2% of the repertoires. The TCS score was defined as F50 (clonal expansion) divided by E x V (chaos), with BLOSUM62-based TCRdist calculated between CDR3 peptides within each V-J. Welch's t-statistics and random forest reduced fewer than 600 V-J features to 13, which were used in a naive Bayes classifier (R e1071). TCRdb took the public reads, trimmed them with fastp at Q25, ran MiXCR for clone calling and kept in-frame beta chains. When rows share a CDR3 protein, they turn into one entry using the most common DNA and genes. V and J calls and clone size were set by TCRdb, not the authors. The sample records some 620,000 distinct CDR3 sequences, about 16% of which are singletons. The ten largest clones represent 3.5% to 4% of the sample.

The paper's findings and limits, for the study overall: Ophthalmopathy was separated from stable hyperthyroidism by a 13 V-J signature model, with 85% to 90% sensitivity and roughly 81% specificity obtained in cross-validation and 80%/75% obtained in testing. Sample size was not statistically predetermined, and investigators were not blinded to group allocation. Most expanded thyroid clonotypes (frequency above 0.001) were also found in blood, which suggests that blood repertoires may mirror thyroid immune responses. In validation, the model predicted progression to ophthalmopathy with 55% to 71% sensitivity and approximately 72% specificity, a median of about 6.7 months before onset.

The V and J ends are trimmed by 3 bases and 10 bases, leaving 12 bases between them. CDR1 and CDR2 are read off the germline V gene as KGHSH and LQKENI. The CDR3 runs 12 amino acids, cysteine and phenylalanine included. Just CDR3 DNA is preserved here, 36 bases in frame from base 1. Ten or more counts support this clonotype. Which antigen it targets is not known. The sample holds no much larger clone one base away, and base qualities are not on file. The rearrangement combines TRBV18 with TRBJ2-5, with no confidently assigned D gene. The material sequenced was blood. This TCR was recovered from a woman in her 30s with Graves' hyperthyroidism. The CDR3 is CASSPNALDQYF. The nucleotides are TGTGCCAGCTCACCGAATGCCCTCGACCAGTACTTC.